This TCR beta chain came from a study of vaccination and CD4 T cells after COVID-19. Study at large: Six male and four female convalescents took part, two of them Hispanic. Overlapping peptides of the spike proteins of SARS-CoV-2, HCoV-NL63, HCoV-OC43 and HCoV-229E were used for cell stimulation.

CDR3 length: 15 amino acids. Germline CDR1 reads LNHNV; CDR2 reads YYDKDF (reference sequence). V shed 2 bases and J 3 bases; nucleotides not matched to a gene: 4. Many counts were recorded for this clonotype. As yet, its antigen is unknown. Sequence data for DNA of cultured CD4+ T cells were generated by the Oncomine TCR Beta short-read assay. TCRdb used MiXCR to reprocess the PCR reads, holding one entry per CDR3 protein. The data show 20,000 to 25,000 distinct CDR3 sequences, around a third seen once. Specified time point: late sampling 161 to 241 days after vaccination in three convalescent patients. Treatment indicated: approximately 9-day PBMC culture with coronavirus spike peptide pools or control peptides (ViraFEST assay).

The sequence was obtained from a human donor who had recovered from COVID-19. V gene TRBV15 combines with J gene TRBJ1-5, with TRBD1 matching over 7 bases. Here the sequenced sample was CD4+ T cells from blood, cultured in vitro, taken about 7 months after SARS-CoV-2 vaccination. In DNA, the CDR3 is TGTGCCACCAGCAGACTCAGGGGGGCCAATCAGCCCCAGCATTTT. It encodes CATSRLRGANQPQHF.